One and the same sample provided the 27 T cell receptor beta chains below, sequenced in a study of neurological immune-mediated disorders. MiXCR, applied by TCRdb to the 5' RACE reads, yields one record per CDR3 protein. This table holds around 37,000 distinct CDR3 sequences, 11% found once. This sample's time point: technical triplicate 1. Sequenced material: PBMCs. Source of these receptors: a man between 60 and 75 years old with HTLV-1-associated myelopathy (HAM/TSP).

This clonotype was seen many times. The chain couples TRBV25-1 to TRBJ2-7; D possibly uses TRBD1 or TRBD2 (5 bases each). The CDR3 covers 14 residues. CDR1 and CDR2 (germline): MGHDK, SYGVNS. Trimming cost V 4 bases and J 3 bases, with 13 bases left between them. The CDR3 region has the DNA TGTGCCAGCAGTGCCCCGGGGCTCAGCTACGAGCAGTACTTC. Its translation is CASSAPGLSYEQYF.

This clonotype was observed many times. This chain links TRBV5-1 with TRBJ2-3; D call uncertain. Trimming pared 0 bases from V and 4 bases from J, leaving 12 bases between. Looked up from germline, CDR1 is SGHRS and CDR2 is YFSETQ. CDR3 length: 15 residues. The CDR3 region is CASSLGGQVPDTQYF. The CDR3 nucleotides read TGCGCCAGCAGCTTGGGGGGTCAGGTACCAGATACGCAGTATTTT.

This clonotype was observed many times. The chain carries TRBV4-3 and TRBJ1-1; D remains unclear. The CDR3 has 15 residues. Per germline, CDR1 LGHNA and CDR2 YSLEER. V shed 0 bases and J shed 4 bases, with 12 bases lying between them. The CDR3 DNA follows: TGCGCCAGCAGCCAAGATGCCGGGATGGGCACTGAAGCTTTCTTT. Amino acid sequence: CASSQDAGMGTEAFF.

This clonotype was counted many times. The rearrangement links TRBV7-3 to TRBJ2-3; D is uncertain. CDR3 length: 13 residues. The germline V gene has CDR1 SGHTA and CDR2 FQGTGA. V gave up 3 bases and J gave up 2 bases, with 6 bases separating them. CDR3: CASSFSITDTQYF. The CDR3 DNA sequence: TGTGCCAGCAGCTTTTCTATCACAGATACGCAGTATTTT.

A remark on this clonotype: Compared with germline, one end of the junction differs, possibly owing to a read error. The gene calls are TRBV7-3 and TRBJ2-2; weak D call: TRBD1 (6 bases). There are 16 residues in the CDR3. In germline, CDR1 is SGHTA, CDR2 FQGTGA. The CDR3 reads CASSLNGGRNTGELFF. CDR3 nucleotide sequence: TGTGCCAGCAGCTTAAATGGGGGCAGGAACACAGGGGAGCTGTTTTTT.

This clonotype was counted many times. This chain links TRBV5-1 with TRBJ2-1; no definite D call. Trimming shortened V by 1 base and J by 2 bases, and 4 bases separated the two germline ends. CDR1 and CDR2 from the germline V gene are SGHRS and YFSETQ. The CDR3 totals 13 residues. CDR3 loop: CASSLKAYNEQFF. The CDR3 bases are TGCGCCAGCAGCTTGAAAGCCTACAATGAGCAGTTCTTC.

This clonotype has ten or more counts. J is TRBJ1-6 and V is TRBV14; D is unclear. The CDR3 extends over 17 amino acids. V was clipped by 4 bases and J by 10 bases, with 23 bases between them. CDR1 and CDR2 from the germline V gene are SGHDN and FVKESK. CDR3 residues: CASSPKKDLDFSSPLHF. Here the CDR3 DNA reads TGTGCCAGCAGCCCGAAAAAGGACCTGGATTTTAGCTCACCCCTCCACTTT.

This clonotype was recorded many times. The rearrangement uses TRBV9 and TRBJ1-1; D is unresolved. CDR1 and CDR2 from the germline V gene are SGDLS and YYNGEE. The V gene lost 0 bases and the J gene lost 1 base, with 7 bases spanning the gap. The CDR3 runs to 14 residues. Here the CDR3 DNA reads TGTGCCAGCAGCGTAGATGGACGGAACACTGAAGCTTTCTTT. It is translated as CASSVDGRNTEAFF. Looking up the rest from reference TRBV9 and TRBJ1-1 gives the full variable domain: DSGVTQTPKHLITATGQRVTLRCSPRSGDLSVYWYQQSLDQGLQFLIQYYNGEERAKGNILERFSAQQFPDLHSELNLSSLELGDSALYFCASSVDGRNTEAFFGQGTRLTVV.

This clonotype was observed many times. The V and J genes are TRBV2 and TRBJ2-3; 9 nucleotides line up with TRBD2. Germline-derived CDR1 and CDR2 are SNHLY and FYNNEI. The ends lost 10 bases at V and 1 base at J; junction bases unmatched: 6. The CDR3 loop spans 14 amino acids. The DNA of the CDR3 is TGTGCCACCAAAGCGGGAGGTCGCACAGATACGCAGTATTTT. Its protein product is CATKAGGRTDTQYF.

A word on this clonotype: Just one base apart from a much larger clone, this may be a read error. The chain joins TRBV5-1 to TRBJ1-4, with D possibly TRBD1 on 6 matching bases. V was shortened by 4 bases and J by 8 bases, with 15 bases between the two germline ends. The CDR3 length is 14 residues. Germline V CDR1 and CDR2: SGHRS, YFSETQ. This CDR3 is CASSPGHTGEKLFF. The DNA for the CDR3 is TGCGCCAGCAGCCCGGGACATACAGGAGAAAAACTGTTTTTT.

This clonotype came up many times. The CDR3 region is CASSERYNEQFF. The CDR3 DNA reads TGTGCCAGCAGTGAAAGGTACAATGAGCAGTTCTTC. The V call is TRBV6-1, the J call TRBJ2-1; D is uncertain. Between the trimmed V and J ends, which lost 2 bases and 4 bases, there was a span of 3 bases. The V gene's germline CDR1 is MNHNS and CDR2 SASEGT. This CDR3 has 12 amino acids.

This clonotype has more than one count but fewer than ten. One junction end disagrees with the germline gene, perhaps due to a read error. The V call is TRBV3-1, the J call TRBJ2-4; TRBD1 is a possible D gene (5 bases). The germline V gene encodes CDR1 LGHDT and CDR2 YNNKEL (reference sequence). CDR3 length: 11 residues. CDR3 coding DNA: TGTGCCAGCAGTCAAGGGGCCCTTGAGTACTTC. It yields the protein CASSQGALEYF.

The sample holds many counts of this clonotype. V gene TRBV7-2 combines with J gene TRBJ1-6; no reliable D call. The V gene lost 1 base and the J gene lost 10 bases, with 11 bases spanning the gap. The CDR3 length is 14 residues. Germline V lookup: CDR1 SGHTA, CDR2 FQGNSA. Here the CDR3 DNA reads TGTGCCAGCAGCTTAGACAGTTTTAACTCACCCCTCCACTTT. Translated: CASSLDSFNSPLHF.

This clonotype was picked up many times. CDR3 bases: TGTGCCAGCAGTACCCAGAGCACTGAAGCTTTCTTT. It encodes CASSTQSTEAFF. J is TRBJ1-1 and V is TRBV7-9, with D uncertain. The ends were cut back, 6 bases at V and 4 bases at J, with 9 bases in the middle. CDR3 length equals 12 residues. The V gene's germline CDR1 is SEHNR and CDR2 FQNEAQ (reference sequence).

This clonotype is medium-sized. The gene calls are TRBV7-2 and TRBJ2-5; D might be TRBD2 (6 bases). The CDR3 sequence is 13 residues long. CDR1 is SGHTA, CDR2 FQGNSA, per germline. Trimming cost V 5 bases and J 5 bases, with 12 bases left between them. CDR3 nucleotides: TGTGCCAGCAGCCTGGGACTTCTGGAGACCCAGTACTTC. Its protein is CASSLGLLETQYF.

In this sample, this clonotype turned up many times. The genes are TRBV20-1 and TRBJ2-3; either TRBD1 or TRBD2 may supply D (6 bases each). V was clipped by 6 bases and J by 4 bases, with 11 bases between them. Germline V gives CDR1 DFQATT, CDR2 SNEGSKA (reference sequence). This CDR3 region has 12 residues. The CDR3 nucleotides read TGCAGTGCCGGAAGGGGGGCAGATACGCAGTATTTT. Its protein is CSAGRGADTQYF.

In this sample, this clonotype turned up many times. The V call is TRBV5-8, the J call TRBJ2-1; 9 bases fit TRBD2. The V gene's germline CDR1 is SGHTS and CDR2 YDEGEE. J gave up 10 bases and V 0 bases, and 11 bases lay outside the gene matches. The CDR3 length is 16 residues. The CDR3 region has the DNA TGTGCCAGCAGCTTGGGACGACTAGCGGTAGAGGAAGAGCAGTTCTTC. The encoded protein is CASSLGRLAVEEEQFF.

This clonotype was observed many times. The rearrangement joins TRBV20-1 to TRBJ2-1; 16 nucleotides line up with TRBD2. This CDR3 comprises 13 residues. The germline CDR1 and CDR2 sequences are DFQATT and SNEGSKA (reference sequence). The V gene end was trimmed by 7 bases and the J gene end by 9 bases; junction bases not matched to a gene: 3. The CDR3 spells CSGGLAGGLEQFF. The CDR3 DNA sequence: TGCAGTGGGGGACTAGCGGGAGGGCTTGAGCAGTTCTTC.

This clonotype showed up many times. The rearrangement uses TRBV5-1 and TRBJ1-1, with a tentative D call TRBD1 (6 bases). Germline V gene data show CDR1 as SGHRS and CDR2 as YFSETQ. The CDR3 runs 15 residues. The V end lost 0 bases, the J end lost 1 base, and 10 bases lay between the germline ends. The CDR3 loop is CASSLASGANTEAFF. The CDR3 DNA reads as TGCGCCAGCAGCTTGGCCTCGGGGGCGAACACTGAAGCTTTCTTT.

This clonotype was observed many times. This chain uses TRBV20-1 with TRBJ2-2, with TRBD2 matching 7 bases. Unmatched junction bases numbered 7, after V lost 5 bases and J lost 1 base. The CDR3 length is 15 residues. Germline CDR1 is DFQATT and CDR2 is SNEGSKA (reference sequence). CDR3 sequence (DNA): TGCAGTGCTCCCGGGGGAGGGAGGAACACCGGGGAGCTGTTTTTT. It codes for CSAPGGGRNTGELFF.

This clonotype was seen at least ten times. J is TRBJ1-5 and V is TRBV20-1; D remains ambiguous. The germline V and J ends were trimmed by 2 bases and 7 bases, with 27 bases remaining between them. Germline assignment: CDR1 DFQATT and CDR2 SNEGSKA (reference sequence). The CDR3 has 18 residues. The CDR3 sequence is CSARPGKGDTDSIQPQHF. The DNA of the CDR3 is TGCAGTGCTAGACCCGGGAAGGGCGACACGGACTCAATCCAGCCCCAGCATTTT.

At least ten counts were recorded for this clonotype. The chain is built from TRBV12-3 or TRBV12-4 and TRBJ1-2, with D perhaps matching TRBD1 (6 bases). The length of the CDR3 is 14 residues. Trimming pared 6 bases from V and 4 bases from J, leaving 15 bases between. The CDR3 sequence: CASSERGAAYGYTF. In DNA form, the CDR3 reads TGTGCCAGCAGCGAACGGGGGGCGGCCTATGGCTACACCTTC.

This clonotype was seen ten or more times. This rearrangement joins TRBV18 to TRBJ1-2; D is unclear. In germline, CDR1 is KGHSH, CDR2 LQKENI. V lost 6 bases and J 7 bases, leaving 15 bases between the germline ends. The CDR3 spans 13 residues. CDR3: CASSPEGFFGYTF. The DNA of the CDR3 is TGTGCCAGCTCGCCAGAAGGCTTCTTTGGCTACACCTTC.

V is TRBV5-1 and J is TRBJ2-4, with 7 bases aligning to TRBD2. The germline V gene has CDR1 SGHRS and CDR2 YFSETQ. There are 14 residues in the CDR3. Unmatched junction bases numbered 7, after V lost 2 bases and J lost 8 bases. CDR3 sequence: CASSFLGRGDIQYF. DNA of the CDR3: TGCGCCAGCAGCTTTCTGGGACGGGGGGACATTCAGTACTTC.

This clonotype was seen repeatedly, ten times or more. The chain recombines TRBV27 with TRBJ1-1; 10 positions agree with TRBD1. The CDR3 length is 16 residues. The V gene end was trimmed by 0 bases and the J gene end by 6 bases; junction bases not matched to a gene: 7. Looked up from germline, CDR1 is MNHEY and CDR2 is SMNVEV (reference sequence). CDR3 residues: CASSLSGGTGAPEAFF. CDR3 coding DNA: TGTGCCAGCAGTTTATCAGGGGGGACAGGGGCTCCTGAAGCTTTCTTT.

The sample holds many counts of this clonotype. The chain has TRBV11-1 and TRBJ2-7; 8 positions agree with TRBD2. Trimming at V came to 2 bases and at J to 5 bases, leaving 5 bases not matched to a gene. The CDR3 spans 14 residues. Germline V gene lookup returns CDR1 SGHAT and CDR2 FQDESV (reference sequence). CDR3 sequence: CASSLSRGGDEQYF. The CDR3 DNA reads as TGTGCCAGCAGCTTATCCCGGGGGGGCGACGAGCAGTACTTC.

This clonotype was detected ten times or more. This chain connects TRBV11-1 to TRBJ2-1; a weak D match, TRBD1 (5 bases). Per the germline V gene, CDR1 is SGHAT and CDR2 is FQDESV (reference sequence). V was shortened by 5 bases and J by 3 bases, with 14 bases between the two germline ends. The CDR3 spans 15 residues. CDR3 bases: TGTGCCAGCAGCCTCGGCAGGGCCGTCTACAATGAGCAGTTCTTC. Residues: CASSLGRAVYNEQFF.